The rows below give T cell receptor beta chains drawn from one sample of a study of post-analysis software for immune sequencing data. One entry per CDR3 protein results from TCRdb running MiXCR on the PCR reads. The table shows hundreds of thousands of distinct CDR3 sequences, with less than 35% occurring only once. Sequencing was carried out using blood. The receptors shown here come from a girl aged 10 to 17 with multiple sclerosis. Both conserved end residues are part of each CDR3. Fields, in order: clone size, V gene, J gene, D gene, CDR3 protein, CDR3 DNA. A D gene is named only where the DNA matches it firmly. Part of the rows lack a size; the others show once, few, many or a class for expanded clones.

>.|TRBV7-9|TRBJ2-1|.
CASSLGVDLHGQFF
TGTGCCAGCAGCTTAGGGGTCGACTTACACGGGCAGTTCTTC
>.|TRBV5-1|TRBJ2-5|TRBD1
CASSAETGVETQYF
TGCGCCAGCAGCGCCGAGACAGGGGTAGAGACCCAGTACTTC
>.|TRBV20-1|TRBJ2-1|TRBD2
CSAREFMPSGGRYNEQFF
TGCAGTGCTAGAGAATTCATGCCTAGCGGGGGGCGATACAATGAGCAGTTCTTC
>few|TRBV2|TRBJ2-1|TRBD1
CASSESRGFNEQFF
TGTGCCAGCAGTGAAAGCAGGGGGTTCAATGAGCAGTTCTTC
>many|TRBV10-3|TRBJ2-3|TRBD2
CAISELIGETSARTDTQYF
TGTGCCATCAGTGAGTTGATCGGTGAGACTAGCGCGCGCACAGATACGCAGTATTTT
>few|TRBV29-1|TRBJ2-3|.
CSVIAAQIGQYF
TGCAGCGTTATAGCGGCACAGATTGGGCAGTATTTT
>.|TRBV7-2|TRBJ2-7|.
CASSLEGDPSSYEQYF
TGTGCCAGCAGCTTAGAGGGGGATCCCAGCTCCTACGAGCAGTACTTC
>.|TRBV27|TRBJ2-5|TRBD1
CASSFQGARETQYF
TGTGCCAGCAGTTTCCAGGGGGCGCGGGAGACCCAGTACTTC
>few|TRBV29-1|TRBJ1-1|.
CSVEDEPAFF
TGCAGCGTTGAAGATGAACCAGCTTTCTTT
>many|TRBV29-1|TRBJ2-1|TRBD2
CSVEGLAGSYNEQFF
TGCAGCGTTGAAGGGCTAGCGGGCTCCTACAATGAGCAGTTCTTC
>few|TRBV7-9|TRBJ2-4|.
CASSLSERVPYF
TGTGCCAGCAGCTTAAGTGAGCGGGTACCGTACTTC
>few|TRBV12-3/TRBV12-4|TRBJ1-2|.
CASSFGVGDYGYTF
TGTGCCAGCAGTTTTGGGGTAGGCGACTATGGCTACACCTTC
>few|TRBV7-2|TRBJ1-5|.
CASSFGGAGQPQHF
TGTGCCAGCAGCTTTGGAGGGGCTGGGCAGCCCCAGCATTTT
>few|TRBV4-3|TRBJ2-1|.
CASSQDRTGSSYNEQFF
TGCGCCAGCAGCCAAGATCGGACCGGGAGCTCCTACAATGAGCAGTTCTTC
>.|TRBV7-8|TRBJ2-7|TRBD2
CASSFSLAGVSNEQYF
TGTGCCAGCAGCTTCAGCCTAGCGGGAGTCTCCAATGAGCAGTACTTC
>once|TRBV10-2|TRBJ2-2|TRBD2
CASRLGGSGTGELFF
TGCGCCAGCAGGCTCGGGGGGTCAGGAACCGGGGAGCTGTTTTTT
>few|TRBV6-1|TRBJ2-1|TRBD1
CASSLRDRGFVGQFF
TGTGCCAGCAGCCTCCGGGACAGGGGGTTCGTAGGGCAGTTCTTC
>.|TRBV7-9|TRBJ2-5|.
CASSSYRDIGEQYF
TGTGCCAGCAGCTCCTACAGGGATATAGGTGAGCAGTACTTC
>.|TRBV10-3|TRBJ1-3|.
CAISTQGTGNTIYF
TGTGCCATCAGTACACAGGGTACTGGAAACACCATATATTTT
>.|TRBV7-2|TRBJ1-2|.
CASSFAGGTQQPRGYTF
TGTGCCAGCAGCTTTGCGGGTGGGACACAGCAACCCAGGGGCTACACCTTC
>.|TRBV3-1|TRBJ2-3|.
CASSQAPLGADTQYF
TGTGCCAGCAGCCAAGCCCCTTTAGGGGCAGATACGCAGTATTTT
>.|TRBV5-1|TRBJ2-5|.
CASSLEGGDAGETQYF
TGCGCCAGCAGCCTGGAGGGCGGGGACGCGGGAGAGACCCAGTACTTC
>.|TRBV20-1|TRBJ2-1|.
CSEQGLSYNEQFF
TGCAGTGAACAGGGTCTCTCCTACAATGAGCAGTTCTTC
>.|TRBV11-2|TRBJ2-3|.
CASSRGISTDTQYF
TGTGCCAGCAGCCGCGGGATCAGTACAGATACGCAGTATTTT
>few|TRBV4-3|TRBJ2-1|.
CASSQEVRRFSYNEQFF
TGCGCCAGCAGCCAAGAAGTGCGTCGATTCTCCTACAATGAGCAGTTCTTC
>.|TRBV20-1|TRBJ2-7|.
CSASPSEGYEQYF
TGCAGTGCTAGTCCGTCGGAGGGTTACGAGCAGTACTTC
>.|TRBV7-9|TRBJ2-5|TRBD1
CASRGPGTGGAIRETQYF
TGTGCCAGCAGGGGACCCGGGACAGGGGGAGCTATCCGGGAGACCCAGTACTTC
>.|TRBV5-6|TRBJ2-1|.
CASSLVARSGRQFF
TGTGCCAGCAGCTTGGTAGCCAGGTCGGGACGGCAGTTCTTC
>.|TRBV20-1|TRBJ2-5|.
CSATLAGPQETQYF
TGCAGTGCTACCTTGGCGGGGCCCCAAGAGACCCAGTACTTC
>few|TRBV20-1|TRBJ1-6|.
CSVVGIYNSPLHF
TGCAGTGTCGTAGGGATCTATAATTCACCCCTCCACTTT
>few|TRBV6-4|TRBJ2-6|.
CASSDSRRERANVLTF
TGTGCCAGCAGTGACTCGAGGAGGGAACGGGCCAACGTCCTGACTTTC
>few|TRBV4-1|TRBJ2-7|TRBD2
CASSQDTRLAAAQYF
TGCGCCAGCAGCCAAGATACCAGACTAGCGGCCGCGCAGTACTTC
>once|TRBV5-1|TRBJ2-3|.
CASSQEWMSTDTQYF
TGCGCCAGCAGCCAGGAGTGGATGAGCACAGATACGCAGTATTTT
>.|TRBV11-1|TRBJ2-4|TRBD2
CASSLGGTSGGFLGLLSKNIQYF
TGTGCCAGCAGCTTAGGAGGGACTAGCGGGGGGTTCCTTGGATTGTTATCCAAAAACATTCAGTACTTC
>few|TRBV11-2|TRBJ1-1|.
CASSLEPNTEAFF
TGTGCCAGCAGCTTAGAACCGAACACTGAAGCTTTCTTT
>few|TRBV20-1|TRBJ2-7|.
CSARVRDSSYEQYF
TGCAGTGCTAGAGTCCGGGACTCTTCCTACGAGCAGTACTTC
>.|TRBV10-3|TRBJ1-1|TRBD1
CATLTGGTEAFF
TGTGCCACACTCACAGGGGGCACTGAAGCTTTCTTT
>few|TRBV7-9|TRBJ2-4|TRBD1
CASSPDQGAENIQYF
TGTGCCAGCAGCCCGGACCAGGGGGCGGAAAACATTCAGTACTTC
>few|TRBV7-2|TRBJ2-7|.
CASSPRRDTPTRGYF
TGTGCCAGCAGCCCACGACGGGATACTCCAACGAGGGGGTACTTC
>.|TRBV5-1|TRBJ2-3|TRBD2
CASRPGLARGPDTQYF
TGCGCCAGCCGACCGGGACTAGCGAGAGGCCCAGATACGCAGTATTTT
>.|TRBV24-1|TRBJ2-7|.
CATVPPTRGGFSYEQYF
TGTGCCACCGTACCTCCAACCAGGGGCGGCTTCTCCTACGAGCAGTACTTC
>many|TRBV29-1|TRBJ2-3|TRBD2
CSVVRGLASWGLSTDTQYF
TGCAGCGTTGTGCGAGGACTAGCTAGTTGGGGTCTGTCCACAGATACGCAGTATTTT
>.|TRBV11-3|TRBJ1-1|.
CASSFESNTEAFF
TGTGCCAGCAGCTTCGAGAGTAACACTGAAGCTTTCTTT
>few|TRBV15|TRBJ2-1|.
CATSRDLGNEQFF
TGTGCCACCAGCAGAGATCTAGGTAATGAGCAGTTCTTC
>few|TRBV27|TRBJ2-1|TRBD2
CASSFARGGNEQFF
TGTGCCAGCAGTTTTGCCCGCGGGGGCAATGAGCAGTTCTTC
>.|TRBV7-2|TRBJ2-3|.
CASGQESRTDTQYF
TGTGCCAGCGGTCAGGAGTCACGCACAGATACGCAGTATTTT
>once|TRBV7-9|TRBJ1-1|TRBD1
CASSFLPGGNTEAFF
TGTGCCAGCAGCTTCCTCCCAGGGGGCAACACTGAAGCTTTCTTT
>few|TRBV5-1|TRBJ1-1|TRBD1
CASSRDRGRFAEAFF
TGCGCCAGCAGCCGGGACAGGGGGCGGTTCGCTGAAGCTTTCTTT
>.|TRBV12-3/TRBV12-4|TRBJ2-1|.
CASSLLGLNEQFF
TGTGCCAGCAGTTTATTAGGGTTAAATGAGCAGTTCTTC
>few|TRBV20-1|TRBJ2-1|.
CSASDQPRKQFF
TGCAGTGCTAGCGACCAACCCCGCAAGCAGTTCTTC
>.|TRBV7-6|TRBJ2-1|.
CASSLDSGRYNEQFF
TGTGCCAGCAGCTTAGATAGCGGACGTTACAATGAGCAGTTCTTC
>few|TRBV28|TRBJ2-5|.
CASSGPMQTQYF
TGTGCCAGCAGTGGCCCCATGCAGACCCAGTACTTC
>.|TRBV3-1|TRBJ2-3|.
CASSPAGISSADTQYF
TGTGCCAGCAGCCCGGCCGGCATAAGTAGCGCAGATACGCAGTATTTT
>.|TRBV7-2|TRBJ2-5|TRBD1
CASSLAPRGETQYF
TGTGCCAGCAGCTTAGCGCCCAGGGGGGAGACCCAGTACTTC
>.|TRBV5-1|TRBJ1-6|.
CASSPLWGRDESPLHF
TGCGCCAGCAGCCCCCTGTGGGGCAGGGATGAATCACCCCTCCACTTT